The entry below describes one TCR beta chain. Its matching antigen is unknown. The data originate from a study of CD8 T cells in ankylosing spondylitis. Study-level points and caveats: Under 10 highly homologous variants formed a TCR beta motif that appeared characteristic of ankylosing spondylitis blood. Reports say disease-linked clones showed up significantly more in matched ankylosing spondylitis synovial fluid.

Germline lookup yields CDR1 SGHTA and CDR2 FQGNSA. The CDR3 spans 16 residues. The V gene lost 1 base and the J gene lost 5 bases, with 15 bases spanning the gap. TCRdb reprocessed the 5' RACE reads with MiXCR, giving one entry per CDR3 protein. The table shows some 92,000 distinct CDR3 sequences, with around 26% occurring only once. Specimen: blood, either unsorted or a sorted T cell fraction (not recorded which). The sequence derives from a male donor with ankylosing spondylitis or in good health (not recorded which). The chain carries TRBV7-2 and TRBJ2-1, with D possibly TRBD1 on 6 matching bases. This CDR3 reads CASSLVPGATNNEQFF. The CDR3 DNA reads TGTGCCAGCAGCTTAGTCCCAGGGGCTACTAACAATGAGCAGTTCTTC.